This TCR beta chain was sequenced for a study of T cell clonality in common variable immunodeficiency. CDR3 length: 13 amino acids. V lost 5 bases and J lost 7; bases outside the gene matches: 5. In germline, CDR1 is SGHVS, CDR2 FNYEAQ. In the case of this clone: The CDR3 end lies 3 residues beyond the end of the read and is filled in from the germline J gene.

TCRdb's copy holds only in-frame clones and misses some; the assay was immunoSEQ multiplex PCR. The sample includes more than 65,000 clones, none of them occurring once. The receptor was isolated from a person aged 18 to 70 in good health. The sample consisted of peripheral blood mononuclear cells. The chain uses TRBV7-6 and TRBJ1-3; 7 positions agree with TRBD1. CDR3 protein: CASSPGQVNTIYF. The sequenced part of the CDR3 DNA is TGTGCCAGCAGCCCAGGACAGGTCAACACC.